The 7 T cell receptor beta chains in this list originate from one sample, sequenced in a study of graft-versus-host responses after intestinal transplantation. What these receptors recognize is not known. Repertoires were generated with immunoSEQ multiplex PCR, while TCRdb's copy carries only in-frame clones and drops some. The top ten clones hold approximately 0.21% of a sample with more than 40,000 clones, about 95% of them seen once. This specimen consisted of unstimulated CD8+ T cells sorted from spleen or lymph node cells, obtained before transplant. The receptors originated from a human donor who was the organ donor for an intestinal transplant.

The chain joins TRBV27 to TRBJ2-2; D not resolved. This CDR3 spans 14 amino acids. The ends were cut back, 5 bases at V and 7 bases at J, with 14 bases in the middle. The germline gives CDR1 MNHEY, CDR2 SMNVEV (reference sequence). CDR3 loop: CASSPTGPDGELFF. As DNA, the CDR3 is TGTGCCAGCAGTCCGACCGGCCCCGACGGGGAGCTGTTTTTT.

The chain couples TRBV14 to TRBJ2-6, with D possibly being TRBD2 (6 bases). CDR1 is SGHDN, CDR2 FVKESK, per germline. The CDR3 spans 17 residues. V lost 0 bases and J 0 bases, leaving 9 bases between the germline ends. The CDR3 DNA is TGTGCCAGCAGCCAAGATCTAGCGCTCTCTGGGGCCAACGTCCTGACTTTC. This codes for CASSQDLALSGANVLTF.

This chain links TRBV29-1 with TRBJ2-7, with TRBD1 matching over 7 bases. This CDR3 has 14 residues. V lost 6 bases, J lost 2 bases, and 10 bases stayed unmatched. The germline V gene encodes CDR1 SQVTM and CDR2 ANQGSEA. The CDR3 reads CSVLDRDTTYEQYF. DNA of the CDR3: TGCAGCGTACTTGACAGGGATACAACCTACGAGCAGTACTTC.

This chain's CDR3 is CAFGLAGSYNEQFF. CDR3 in DNA: TGTGCCTTCGGACTAGCGGGCTCCTACAATGAGCAGTTCTTC. V gene TRBV30 combines with J gene TRBJ2-1; TRBD2 matches 11 bases. The CDR3 has 14 residues. Germline V gives CDR1 GTSNPN, CDR2 SVGIG (reference sequence). With V trimmed by 7 bases and J by 0 bases, 2 bases remained unmatched.

The chain uses TRBV21-1 and TRBJ2-7; the table's D call TRBD2 went unverified against the DNA. TRBV21-1 has pseudogene status. CDR3 length equals 16 residues. The CDR3 loop reads CASSATGTSGGYEQYF. The CDR3 bases are TGTGCCAGCAGCGCTACCGGGACTAGCGGGGGCTACGAGCAGTACTTC.

The chain links TRBV15 to TRBJ2-1, with D possibly being TRBD1 or TRBD2 (5 bases each). The CDR3 has 14 residues. Germline V lookup: CDR1 LNHNV, CDR2 YYDKDF (reference sequence). Trimming removed 0 bases from V and 6 bases from J, with 9 bases in between. In DNA, the CDR3 is TGTGCCACCAGCAGAGATGGGACCATCAATGAGCAGTTCTTC. This encodes CATSRDGTINEQFF.

In this sample, this clone turned up once. The identical CDR3 is also encoded by other nucleotide sequences in the sample. The chain links TRBV7-2 to TRBJ2-7; D remains unclear. This CDR3 is built from 15 residues. CDR1 SGHTA and CDR2 FQGNSA come from the germline V gene. Trimming shortened V by 5 bases and J by 3 bases, and 17 bases separated the two germline ends. In nucleotides, the CDR3 is TGTGCCAGCAGCGTGACTGGAGAGATACTCTACGAGCAGTACTTC. This sequence encodes CASSVTGEILYEQYF. The whole variable domain, filled in from reference TRBV7-2 and TRBJ2-7, reads GAGVSQSPSNKVTEKGKDVELRCDPISGHTALYWYRQSLGQGLEFLIYFQGNSAPDKSGLPSDRFSAERTGGSVSTLTIQRTQQEDSAVYLCASSVTGEILYEQYFGPGTRLTVT.